A single sample gave rise to the 17 T cell receptor beta chains below, sequenced in a study of cytomegalovirus exposure and HLA in healthy donors. The PCR employed 60 Vbeta primers together with 13 Jbeta primers. Profiled with immunoSEQ multiplex PCR; TCRdb holds only in-frame clones, not every one. The repertoire includes some 100,000 clones, around 80% of them detected once, and more than 2.5% sits in the top ten. The source material was PBMCs. Receptors originate from a male donor in good health and CMV-seropositive.

The chain is built from TRBV5-1 and TRBJ2-3, with TRBD2 identical over 8 bases. Germline V CDR1 and CDR2: SGHRS, YFSETQ. V was clipped by 0 bases and J by 2 bases; unmatched bases: 5. The CDR3 is 16 amino acids. DNA of the CDR3: TGCGCCAGCAGCTTGGAAGGCGGGGGGCTCACAGATACGCAGTATTTT. Protein product: CASSLEGGGLTDTQYF.

The genes are TRBV7-2 and TRBJ1-1, with D possibly matching TRBD1 (6 bases). The germline V gene encodes CDR1 SGHTA and CDR2 FQGNSA. The CDR3 is 16 residues long. V gave up 2 bases and J gave up 0 bases, with 13 bases separating them. CDR3 in DNA: TGTGCCAGCAGCTTACAACAGGGCGGAATGAACACTGAAGCTTTCTTT. This encodes CASSLQQGGMNTEAFF.

Concerning this clone: A read error may produce the germline difference seen at one junction end. The chain has TRBV30 and TRBJ1-6; D not certain. This CDR3 region has 13 residues. Per the germline V gene, CDR1 is GTSNPN and CDR2 is SVGIG (reference sequence). The CDR3 nucleotides are TGTGCCCGGAGCCGGCAGGTTGATTCACCCCTCCACTTT. Its protein is CARSRQVDSPLHF.

This clone is a singleton in its sample. V and J are TRBV5-4 and TRBJ2-3, with a weak D call TRBD1 (5 bases). V lost 7 bases and J lost 1, with 13 bases in between. The CDR3 consists of 14 residues. Germline lookup yields CDR1 SGHNT and CDR2 YYREEE (reference sequence). The CDR3 sequence is CASGASRGTDTQYF. The CDR3, as DNA: TGTGCCAGCGGGGCCTCGCGCGGCACAGATACGCAGTATTTT.

The chain couples TRBV19 to TRBJ1-2; 7 bases are a match to TRBD1. This CDR3 region has 15 residues. Looked up from germline, CDR1 is LNHDA and CDR2 is SQIVND (reference sequence). With V trimmed by 8 bases and J by 3 bases, 12 bases remained unmatched. The CDR3 DNA is TGTGCCAGTTTTAATTCACAGGGGCCTCACTATGGCTACACCTTC. Protein product: CASFNSQGPHYGYTF. Supplemented by reference TRBV19 and TRBJ1-2, the full variable domain reads DGGITQSPKYLFRKEGQNVTLSCEQNLNHDAMYWYRQDPGQGLRLIYYSQIVNDFQKGDIAEGYSVSREKKESFPLTVTSAQKNPTAFYLCASFNSQGPHYGYTFGSGTRLTVV.

This clone was detected a few times. The V and J genes are TRBV4-2 and TRBJ1-1, with D maybe TRBD1 (6 bases). The V end lost 4 bases, the J end lost 2 bases, and 17 bases lay between the germline ends. Germline V lookup: CDR1 LGHNA, CDR2 YNFKEQ. There are 16 residues in the CDR3. CDR3: CASSPLTWTENTEAFF. The CDR3 coding sequence is TGTGCCAGCAGCCCCCTTACTTGGACAGAAAACACTGAAGCTTTCTTT.

This clone was counted a few times. The rearrangement links TRBV4-1 to TRBJ2-7; a possible D gene is TRBD1 (7 bases). V lost 3 bases and J 6 bases, leaving 18 bases between the germline ends. The CDR3 contains 15 residues. Looked up from germline, CDR1 is MGHRA and CDR2 is YSYEKL. In DNA form, the CDR3 reads TGCGCCAGCAGCCAGGCGGGACAGACTCGTGGCGAGCAGTACTTC. This encodes CASSQAGQTRGEQYF.

V usage is TRBV6-1 and J usage is TRBJ2-5, with 11 bases matching TRBD2. V trimming: 3 bases; J trimming: 7 bases; junction bases outside the gene matches: 10. CDR3 size: 16 residues. Germline-derived CDR1 and CDR2 are MNHNS and SASEGT. The CDR3 DNA is TGTGCCAGCAGTGACTTTAGCGGGGGGGCACCAAGGACCCAGTACTTC. Protein: CASSDFSGGAPRTQYF.

The chain recombines TRBV10-3 with TRBJ2-7; 8 positions agree with TRBD1. CDR3 length equals 12 residues. Germline V gene lookup returns CDR1 ENHRY and CDR2 SYGVKD. V lost 6 bases, J lost 6 bases, and 4 bases stayed unmatched. This CDR3 is CAIRDRVGEQYF. Written as DNA, the CDR3 is TGTGCCATCAGGGACAGGGTGGGCGAGCAGTACTTC.

This clone is a singleton in its sample. One junction end disagrees with the germline gene, perhaps due to a read error. The chain has TRBV11-3 and TRBJ1-1, with a tentative D call TRBD1 (5 bases). Germline V gene lookup returns CDR1 SGHNT and CDR2 YENEEA. This CDR3 contains 13 residues. The CDR3 spells CASSLEQGLTGSF. The CDR3 bases are TGTGCCAGCAGCTTAGAGCAGGGCTTAACGGGCTCCTTT.

This chain links TRBV7-2 with TRBJ2-7; no definite D call. The CDR3 totals 14 residues. Looked up from germline, CDR1 is SGHTA and CDR2 is FQGNSA. Trimming removed 1 base from V and 3 bases from J, with 10 bases in between. Here the CDR3 DNA reads TGTGCCAGCAGCTTAGTTCCCGGGTACTACGAGCAGTACTTC. Protein: CASSLVPGYYEQYF.

The chain carries TRBV5-1 and TRBJ2-7; D is possibly TRBD2 (5 bases). Trimming removed 4 bases at V and 3 bases at J, with 14 bases between. There are 14 residues in the CDR3. CDR1 is SGHRS and CDR2 is YFSETQ in the germline V gene. The CDR3 protein is CASSDPKGSYEQYF. The CDR3 DNA reads TGCGCCAGCAGCGATCCTAAAGGGAGCTACGAGCAGTACTTC.

The CDR3 DNA reads as TGTGCCAGCACCCAGCGGGGGGGAGACGGGGAGCTGTTTTTT. Its translation is CASTQRGGDGELFF. V usage is TRBV5-4 and J usage is TRBJ2-2; TRBD2 aligns across 10 bases. Germline V gene sequence: CDR1 SGHNT, CDR2 YYREEE (reference sequence). This CDR3 comprises 14 residues. The V gene end was trimmed by 6 bases and the J gene end by 7 bases; junction bases not matched to a gene: 6.

This clone was counted a few times. The chain combines TRBV4-1 with TRBJ1-5; 12 positions match TRBD1. The CDR3 is 17 amino acids. Germline loops: CDR1 MGHRA, CDR2 YSYEKL. V lost 4 bases, J lost 6 bases, and 10 bases stayed unmatched. CDR3 DNA sequence: TGCGCCAGCAGCCTGTGGGGACAGGGGGCGCAGATTCAGCCCCAGCATTTT. It codes for CASSLWGQGAQIQPQHF.

The CDR3 bases are TGTGCCAGCCGGTCTGCGGGCGGCGGCTATGGCTACACCTTC. Translating gives CASRSAGGGYGYTF. This sequence joins TRBV19 and TRBJ1-2, with D hard to call. CDR1 is LNHDA and CDR2 is SQIVND in the germline V gene (reference sequence). The ends were cut back, 9 bases at V and 4 bases at J, with 18 bases in the middle. This CDR3 spans 14 amino acids.

V usage is TRBV29-1 and J usage is TRBJ2-7, with 7 nucleotides matching TRBD1. Germline V gene sequence: CDR1 SQVTM, CDR2 ANQGSEA. The CDR3 runs 13 residues. Trimming at V came to 3 bases and at J to 3 bases, leaving 5 bases not matched to a gene. The CDR3 nucleotides read TGCAGCGTTGAGGGGGACAGTTTCTACGAGCAGTACTTC. As protein: CSVEGDSFYEQYF.

This clone was seen once. The rearrangement uses TRBV5-4 and TRBJ1-6; no clear D. The CDR3 is 15 residues long. Germline lookup yields CDR1 SGHNT and CDR2 YYREEE (reference sequence). V was pared by 3 bases and J by 0 bases, with 7 bases between. CDR3 loop: CASSSPGSYNSPLHF. The CDR3 nucleotides read TGTGCCAGCAGCTCCCCGGGCTCCTATAATTCACCCCTCCACTTT.